This TCR beta chain was recovered during a study of cytomegalovirus exposure and HLA in healthy donors. At the level of the study: Earlier, fewer than 130 million unique TCR beta sequences were recovered from some 200 million T cells by an analysis. For the approximately 400 genotyped donors, approximately 82% fell within the Caucasian-associated ancestry cluster.

This CDR3 is 14 amino acids long. Germline-derived CDR1 and CDR2 are SSHAT and FNYEAQ (reference sequence). With 60 Vbeta and 13 Jbeta primers, the PCR was carried out. Libraries were prepared by immunoSEQ multiplex PCR; TCRdb keeps only in-frame clonotypes and omits some of them. The sample yields 130,000 or so clones, roughly 77% seen once. On this clone itself: Germline is not matched at one junction end, which may reflect a read error.

The sequencing input was PBMCs. This chain uses TRBV7-7 with TRBJ2-5; tentatively, D is TRBD2 (6 bases). The receptor was derived from a man aged 25-45 years in good health and CMV-seronegative. Here the CDR3 DNA reads TGTGCTAGCAGCTTAAACGGGGGCCAAGAGACCCAGTACTTC. This encodes CASSLNGGQETQYF.